This TCR beta chain comes out of a study of shared clonotypes between healthy human individuals. Across the study: Used for every donor were three CD4 naive, three CD4 memory, two CD8 naive and one CD8 memory plate. Overall study results and limits: It was the non-shared clonotypes that had lower generation probabilities than clonotypes shared by all four donors.

Original analysis: Filtering differed for immunoSEQ, which gave only junction sequences without quality scores. The repertoire was sequenced with immunoSEQ multiplex PCR; TCRdb's copy has only in-frame clones and lacks some. V and J calls and clone size come straight from that table; D and trimming were deduced from the DNA. The sample shows approximately 530,000 clones, 95% to 97% of them seen only once. This clone appeared once. Its target is not known. This CDR3 region has 15 residues. Per the germline V gene, CDR1 is LNHNV and CDR2 is YYDKDF (reference sequence). V lost 1 base and J 2 bases, leaving 11 bases between the germline ends.

The sequencing sample was made of naive CD4+ T cells sorted from blood. Subset reported: CD45RA+ positively selected. This TCR was sampled from a woman aged 25 to 45 in good health. The chain is built from TRBV15 and TRBJ2-5; no firm D call. CDR3 protein: CATSRGNSLQETQYF. CDR3 nucleotides: TGTGCCACCAGCAGAGGGAACAGCCTTCAAGAGACCCAGTACTTC.